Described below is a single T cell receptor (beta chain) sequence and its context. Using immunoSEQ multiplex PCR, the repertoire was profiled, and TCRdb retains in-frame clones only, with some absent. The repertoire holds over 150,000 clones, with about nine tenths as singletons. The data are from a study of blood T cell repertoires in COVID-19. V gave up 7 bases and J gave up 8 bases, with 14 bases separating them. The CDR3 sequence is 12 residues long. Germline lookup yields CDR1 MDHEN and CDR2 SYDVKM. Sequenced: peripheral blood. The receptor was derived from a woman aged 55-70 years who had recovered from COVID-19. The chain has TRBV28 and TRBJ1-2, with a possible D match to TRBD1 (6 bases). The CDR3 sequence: CASTGGLRGYTF. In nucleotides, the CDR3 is TGTGCCAGCACCGGGGGGCTGAGGGGCTACACCTTC.